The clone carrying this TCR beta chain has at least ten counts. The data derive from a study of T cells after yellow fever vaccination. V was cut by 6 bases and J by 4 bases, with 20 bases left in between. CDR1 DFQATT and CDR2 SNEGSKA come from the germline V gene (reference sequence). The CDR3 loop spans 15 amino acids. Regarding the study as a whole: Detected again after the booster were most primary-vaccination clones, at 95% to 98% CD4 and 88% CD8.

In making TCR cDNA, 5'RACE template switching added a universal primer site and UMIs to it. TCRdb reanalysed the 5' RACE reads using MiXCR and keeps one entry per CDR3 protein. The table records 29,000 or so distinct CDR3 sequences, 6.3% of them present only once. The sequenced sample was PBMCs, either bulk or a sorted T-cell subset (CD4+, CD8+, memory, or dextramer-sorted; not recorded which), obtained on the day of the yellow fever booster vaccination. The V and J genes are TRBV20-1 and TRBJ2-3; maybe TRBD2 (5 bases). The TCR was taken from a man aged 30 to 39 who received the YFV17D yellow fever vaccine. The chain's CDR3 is CSAERGFEEADTQYF. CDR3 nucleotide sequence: TGCAGTGCCGAACGAGGGTTCGAAGAGGCAGATACGCAGTATTTT.